These 10 T cell receptor beta chains were sequenced from one sample in a study of T cells in Graves' hyperthyroidism and ophthalmopathy. Researchers amplified the TCR beta CDR3 regions from RNA transcripts. First-round RT-PCR with HTBI primers amplified the TCR CDR3 region. TCRdb reprocessed the multiplex PCR reads via MiXCR and lists one record per CDR3 protein. The repertoire holds fewer than 700,000 distinct CDR3 sequences, with about 15% as singletons. Input material: blood. These receptors were taken from a woman under 30 with Graves' ophthalmopathy.

The chain joins TRBV12-3 or TRBV12-4 to TRBJ1-1; no clear D gene. There are 14 residues in the CDR3. V was pared by 1 base and J by 7 bases, with 13 bases between. Here the CDR3 reads CASSLGPARGEAFF. The DNA of the CDR3 is TGTGCCAGCAGTTTAGGTCCGGCGCGAGGTGAAGCTTTCTTT.

The chain combines TRBV10-3 with TRBJ1-4, with D perhaps matching TRBD1 (5 bases). Trimming pared 2 bases from V and 0 bases from J, leaving 7 bases between. The germline V gene has CDR1 ENHRY and CDR2 SYGVKD. The CDR3 sequence is 15 residues long. CDR3 sequence: CAISERGPTNEKLFF. In DNA, the CDR3 is TGTGCCATCAGTGAGAGGGGTCCAACTAATGAAAAACTGTTTTTT.

In this sample, this clonotype turned up many times. The chain employs TRBV10-3 and TRBJ2-1; D assignment may be TRBD1 or TRBD2 (5 bases each). The V gene lost 4 bases and the J gene lost 3 bases, with 13 bases spanning the gap. Germline V lookup: CDR1 ENHRY, CDR2 SYGVKD. There are 15 residues in the CDR3. CDR3 nucleotides: TGTGCCATCAGTGCTGGGACGGATATCTACAATGAGCAGTTCTTC. This encodes CAISAGTDIYNEQFF.

The sample holds many counts of this clonotype. The chain's CDR3 is CAWTGEGTSANSPLHF. The CDR3 DNA is TGTGCCTGGACGGGGGAGGGAACCTCGGCTAATTCACCCCTCCACTTT. This rearrangement joins TRBV30 to TRBJ1-6, with a weak D call TRBD1 (5 bases). The germline gives CDR1 GTSNPN, CDR2 SVGIG (reference sequence). The length of the CDR3 is 16 residues. Trimming left V 4 bases short and J 6 bases short, with 19 bases between.

This clonotype has at least ten counts. This chain uses TRBV9 with TRBJ1-5, with 10 positions matching TRBD1. J gave up 6 bases and V 2 bases, and 2 bases lay outside the gene matches. Germline CDR1 SGDLS, CDR2 YYNGEE. This CDR3 has 14 amino acids. CDR3 sequence reads: CASSVGTGAQPQHF. DNA for the CDR3: TGTGCCAGCAGCGTCGGGACAGGGGCTCAGCCCCAGCATTTT. The whole variable domain, remainder taken from reference TRBV9 and TRBJ1-5, is DSGVTQTPKHLITATGQRVTLRCSPRSGDLSVYWYQQSLDQGLQFLIQYYNGEERAKGNILERFSAQQFPDLHSELNLSSLELGDSALYFCASSVGTGAQPQHFGDGTRLSIL.

This clonotype was recorded a few times. The V call is TRBV9, the J call TRBJ2-3, with TRBD2 matching 9 bases. Germline assignment: CDR1 SGDLS and CDR2 YYNGEE. Germline trimming cut 3 bases from V and 1 base from J; bases unmatched to any gene: 9. This CDR3 has 17 residues. The CDR3 DNA follows: TGTGCCAGCAGCGCCCCGCGGGCTAGCGGGGGCACAGATACGCAGTATTTT. Translating it yields CASSAPRASGGTDTQYF.

This clonotype was seen a handful of times. V gene TRBV29-1 combines with J gene TRBJ1-2; D is uncertain. V lost 7 bases to trimming and J lost 4 bases, with 13 bases between them. CDR3 size: 12 residues. Germline loops: CDR1 SQVTM, CDR2 ANQGSEA. The CDR3 loop is CSEGRGRYGYTF. The CDR3 region has the DNA TGCAGCGAGGGCCGAGGGCGCTATGGCTACACCTTC. Filled out from reference TRBV29-1 and TRBJ1-2, the complete variable domain reads SAVISQKPSRDICQRGTSLTIQCQVDSQVTMMFWYRQQPGQSLTLIATANQGSEATYESGFVIDKFPISRPNLTFSTLTVSNMSPEDSSIYLCSEGRGRYGYTFGSGTRLTVV.

The rearrangement joins TRBV25-1 to TRBJ2-2; 7 bases align to TRBD2. The V gene's germline CDR1 is MGHDK and CDR2 SYGVNS. Trimming removed 6 bases from V and 0 bases from J; junction bases left unmatched: 1. CDR3 length equals 14 residues. The CDR3 loop is CASRRETNTGELFF. Written as DNA, the CDR3 is TGTGCCAGCAGGCGGGAGACGAACACCGGGGAGCTGTTTTTT.

The table lists this clonotype with a count of one. A read error may account for a junction end that differs from germline. The chain recombines TRBV28 with TRBJ1-4; TRBD1 aligns across 8 bases. Germline V gene data show CDR1 as MDHEN and CDR2 as SYDVKM. The CDR3 has 14 amino acids. The CDR3 loop reads CAGSLGQVNEKLFF. CDR3 nucleotide sequence: TGTGCCGGCAGTTTGGGACAGGTTAATGAAAAACTGTTTTTT.

The sample holds a few counts of this clonotype. V gene TRBV5-4 combines with J gene TRBJ2-2; D is ambiguous. Germline V gene sequence: CDR1 SGHNT, CDR2 YYREEE (reference sequence). There are 16 residues in the CDR3. Trimming removed 0 bases at V and 0 bases at J, with 9 bases between. The CDR3 coding sequence is TGTGCCAGCAGCTTGGGGGAACAGACGAACACCGGGGAGCTGTTTTTT. Translated, it gives CASSLGEQTNTGELFF.